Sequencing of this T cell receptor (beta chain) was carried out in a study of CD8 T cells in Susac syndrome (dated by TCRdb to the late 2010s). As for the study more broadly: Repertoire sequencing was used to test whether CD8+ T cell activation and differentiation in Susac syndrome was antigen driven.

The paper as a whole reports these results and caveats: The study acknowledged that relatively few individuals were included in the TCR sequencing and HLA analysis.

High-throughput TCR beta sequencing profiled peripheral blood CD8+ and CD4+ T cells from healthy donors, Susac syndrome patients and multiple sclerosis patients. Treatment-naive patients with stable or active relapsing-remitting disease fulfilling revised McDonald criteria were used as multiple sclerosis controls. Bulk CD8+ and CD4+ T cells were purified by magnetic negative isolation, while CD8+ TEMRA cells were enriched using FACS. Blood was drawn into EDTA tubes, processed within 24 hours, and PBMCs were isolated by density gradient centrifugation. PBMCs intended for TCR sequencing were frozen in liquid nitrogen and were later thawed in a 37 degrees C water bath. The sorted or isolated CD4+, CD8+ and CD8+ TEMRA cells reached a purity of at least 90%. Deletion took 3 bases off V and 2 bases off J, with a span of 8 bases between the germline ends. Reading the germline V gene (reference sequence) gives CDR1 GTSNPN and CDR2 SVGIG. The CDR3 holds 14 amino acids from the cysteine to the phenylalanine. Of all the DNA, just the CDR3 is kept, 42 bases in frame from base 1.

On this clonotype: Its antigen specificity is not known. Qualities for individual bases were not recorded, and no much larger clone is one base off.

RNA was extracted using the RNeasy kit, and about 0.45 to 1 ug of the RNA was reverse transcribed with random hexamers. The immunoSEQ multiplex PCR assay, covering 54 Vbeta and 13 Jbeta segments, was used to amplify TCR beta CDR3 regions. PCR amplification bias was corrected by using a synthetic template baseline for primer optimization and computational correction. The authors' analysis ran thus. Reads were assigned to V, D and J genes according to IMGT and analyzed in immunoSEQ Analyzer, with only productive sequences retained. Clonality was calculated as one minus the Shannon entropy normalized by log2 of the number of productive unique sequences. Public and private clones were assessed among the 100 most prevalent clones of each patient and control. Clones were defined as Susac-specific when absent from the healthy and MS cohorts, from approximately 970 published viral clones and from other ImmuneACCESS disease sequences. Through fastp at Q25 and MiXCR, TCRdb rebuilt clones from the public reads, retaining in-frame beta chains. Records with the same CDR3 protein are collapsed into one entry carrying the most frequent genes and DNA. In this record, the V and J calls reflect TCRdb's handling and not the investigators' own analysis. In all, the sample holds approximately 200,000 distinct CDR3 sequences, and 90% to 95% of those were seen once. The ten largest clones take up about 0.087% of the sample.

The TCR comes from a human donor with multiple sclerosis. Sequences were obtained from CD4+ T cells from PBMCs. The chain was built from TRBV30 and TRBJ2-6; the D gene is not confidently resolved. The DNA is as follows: TGTGCCTGGAGACCCCTGACTGGGGCCAACGTCCTGACTTTC. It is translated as CAWRPLTGANVLTF.